This T cell receptor (beta chain) was captured in a study of cytomegalovirus exposure and HLA in healthy donors. Amplification used 60 Vbeta primers and 13 Jbeta primers. Sequenced by immunoSEQ multiplex PCR; TCRdb stores in-frame clones only, minus some. The table includes over 200,000 clones, about 89% detected once. V was clipped by 6 bases and J by 6 bases; unmatched bases: 9. CDR1 is LNHDA and CDR2 is SQIVND in the germline V gene (reference sequence). The CDR3 runs 15 residues. The receptor comes from a young woman in good health and CMV-seronegative. The chain links TRBV19 to TRBJ2-2, with 8 bases that match TRBD1. The sample was PBMCs. CDR3: CASRGVRGRSGELFF. CDR3 coding DNA: TGTGCCAGTAGGGGGGTCAGGGGGCGCTCCGGGGAGCTGTTTTTT.